This entry lists 27 T cell receptor beta chains sequenced from one sample in a study of OX40 agonist ivuxolimab in advanced cancers. Profiling relied on immunoSEQ multiplex PCR, and the TCRdb table lists in-frame clones only, not all of them. The sample yields 43,000 or so clones, 70% to 90% seen once. The sequencing used CD4+ or CD8+ T cells sorted from blood, collected in a trial of the OX40 agonist ivuxolimab. These receptor sequences come from an adult with an advanced solid tumor such as melanoma, head and neck, liver or kidney cancer.

The chain employs TRBV7-2 and TRBJ2-6, with D possibly matching TRBD2 (5 bases). CDR1 and CDR2 from the germline V gene are SGHTA and FQGNSA. The CDR3 covers 14 residues. The V end lost 3 bases, the J end lost 2 bases, and 5 bases lay between the germline ends. The DNA of the CDR3 is TGTGCCAGCAGCTTCGGGACTGGGGCCAACGTCCTGACTTTC. Its translation: CASSFGTGANVLTF.

The rearrangement joins TRBV11-2 to TRBJ2-7; D gene uncertain. Germline V CDR1 and CDR2: SGHAT, FQNNGV. Trimming left V 4 bases short and J 2 bases short, with 12 bases between. This CDR3 comprises 14 residues. The CDR3 DNA follows: TGTGCCAGCAGCTCAGCGATAGGTACCTACGAGCAGTACTTC. This translates into CASSSAIGTYEQYF.

This chain links TRBV7-9 with TRBJ2-1, with 14 bases lining up with TRBD2. The junction had 7 bases not matched to a gene; V was cut back by 5 bases and J by 7 bases. Germline V gives CDR1 SEHNR, CDR2 FQNEAQ (reference sequence). This CDR3 region has 16 residues. Here the CDR3 DNA reads TGTGCCAGCAGCCGGGGACTAGCGGGAGTTCTAAATGAGCAGTTCTTC. As protein: CASSRGLAGVLNEQFF.

This clone was recorded once. The chain employs TRBV11-2 and TRBJ1-2; D may be TRBD1 (6 bases). In germline, CDR1 is SGHAT, CDR2 FQNNGV. V was cut by 5 bases and J by 9 bases, with 13 bases left in between. CDR3 length: 12 amino acids. CDR3 DNA: TGTGCCAGCAGCGGAGGGGGGAGGAGCTACACCTTC. Residues: CASSGGGRSYTF. Supplemented by reference TRBV11-2 and TRBJ1-2, the full variable domain reads EAGVAQSPRYKIIEKRQSVAFWCNPISGHATLYWYQQILGQGPKLLIQFQNNGVVDDSQLPKDRFSAERLKGVDSTLKIQPAKLEDSAVYLCASSGGGRSYTFGSGTRLTVV.

This chain connects TRBV15 to TRBJ1-5; D is ambiguous. Trimming pared 0 bases from V and 5 bases from J, leaving 11 bases between. The CDR3 totals 15 residues. Germline V gene lookup returns CDR1 LNHNV and CDR2 YYDKDF (reference sequence). The CDR3 nucleotides read TGTGCCACCAGCAGAGAAACGGGATTCTATCAGCCCCAGCATTTT. It codes for CATSRETGFYQPQHF.

The chain links TRBV6-1 to TRBJ2-2; 7 bases fit TRBD1. The J segment lost 7 bases and the V segment lost 5 bases, leaving 4 bases of the junction unmatched. The CDR3 loop spans 13 amino acids. Germline CDR1 is MNHNS and CDR2 is SASEGT. This CDR3 reads CASSRTGFGELFF. The CDR3 nucleotides read TGTGCCAGCAGTCGGACAGGCTTCGGGGAGCTGTTTTTT.

The chain carries TRBV28 and TRBJ2-5; 7 nucleotides agree with TRBD1. CDR3 length: 18 amino acids. V lost 6 bases and J lost 1; bases outside the gene matches: 17. Germline CDR1 MDHEN, CDR2 SYDVKM. CDR3 protein: CASSTPPGGRGIQETQYF. Written as DNA, the CDR3 is TGTGCCAGCAGCACACCCCCAGGGGGAAGGGGGATCCAAGAGACCCAGTACTTC. The variable domain in full, completed from reference TRBV28 and TRBJ2-5, reads DVKVTQSSRYLVKRTGEKVFLECVQDMDHENMFWYRQDPGLGLRLIYFSYDVKMKEKGDIPEGYSVSREKKERFSLILESASTNQTSMYLCASSTPPGGRGIQETQYFGPGTRLLVL.

The chain links TRBV19 to TRBJ1-5; no reliable D call. Trimming took 5 bases from V and 2 from J, leaving 10 bases between them. Germline CDR1 is LNHDA and CDR2 is SQIVND (reference sequence). The CDR3 spans 14 residues. The CDR3 loop is CASSLSWGNQPQHF. For the CDR3, the DNA is TGTGCCAGTAGTCTTTCCTGGGGCAATCAGCCCCAGCATTTT.

The genes are TRBV19 and TRBJ2-1; D not certain. Per germline, CDR1 LNHDA and CDR2 SQIVND (reference sequence). Trimming removed 5 bases from V and 0 bases from J, with 11 bases in between. CDR3 length: 15 residues. CDR3 amino acids: CASSRDFASYNEQFF. CDR3 bases: TGTGCCAGTAGTCGTGACTTTGCCTCCTACAATGAGCAGTTCTTC.

The rearrangement joins TRBV27 to TRBJ1-1; D uncertain. CDR1 MNHEY and CDR2 SMNVEV come from the germline V gene (reference sequence). The length of the CDR3 is 14 residues. V lost 4 bases to trimming and J lost 4 bases, with 13 bases between them. For the CDR3, the DNA is TGTGCCAGCAGTTCCCGGACTCGGGTCACTGAAGCTTTCTTT. This translates into CASSSRTRVTEAFF.

The genes are TRBV5-4 and TRBJ2-5; the D is unclear. This CDR3 has 12 amino acids. Per the germline V gene, CDR1 is SGHNT and CDR2 is YYREEE (reference sequence). Trimming took 0 bases from V and 1 from J, leaving 1 base between them. CDR3 loop: CASSLAQETQYF. DNA for the CDR3: TGTGCCAGCAGCTTGGCCCAAGAGACCCAGTACTTC.

V and J are TRBV5-4 and TRBJ1-3; 8 bases line up with TRBD1. V shed 4 bases and J 0 bases; nucleotides not matched to a gene: 3. CDR3 length equals 15 residues. Germline V lookup: CDR1 SGHNT, CDR2 YYREEE (reference sequence). This CDR3 reads CASSRTGFSGNTIYF. CDR3 bases: TGTGCCAGCAGCCGGACAGGGTTCTCTGGAAACACCATATATTTT.

The J gene is TRBJ2-3, the V gene TRBV28; D is perhaps TRBD1 or TRBD2 (5 bases each). Germline V lookup: CDR1 MDHEN, CDR2 SYDVKM. V lost 3 bases and J 2 bases, leaving 12 bases between the germline ends. CDR3 length: 15 residues. DNA for the CDR3: TGTGCCAGCAGTTTTCGAGGGGCTTTCACAGATACGCAGTATTTT. Translating gives CASSFRGAFTDTQYF.

The V call is TRBV29-1, the J call TRBJ2-7; TRBD1 aligns across 10 bases. The CDR3 is made up of 12 amino acids. The germline CDR1 and CDR2 sequences are SQVTM and ANQGSEA. J gave up 4 bases and V 6 bases, and 3 bases lay outside the gene matches. The CDR3 DNA sequence: TGCAGCGTGGGACAGGGGCGGTACGAGCAGTACTTC. Protein: CSVGQGRYEQYF.

This chain uses TRBV19 with TRBJ2-7; 7 nucleotides line up with TRBD2. The trim removed 7 bases at V and 4 bases at J, leaving 7 bases unmatched. Per the germline V gene, CDR1 is LNHDA and CDR2 is SQIVND (reference sequence). There are 13 residues in the CDR3. The CDR3 loop reads CASNPGGGYEQYF. As DNA, the CDR3 is TGTGCCAGTAATCCGGGAGGCGGTTACGAGCAGTACTTC. The full variable domain, completed using reference TRBV19 and TRBJ2-7, is DGGITQSPKYLFRKEGQNVTLSCEQNLNHDAMYWYRQDPGQGLRLIYYSQIVNDFQKGDIAEGYSVSREKKESFPLTVTSAQKNPTAFYLCASNPGGGYEQYFGPGTRLTVT.

The V and J genes are TRBV25-1 and TRBJ2-7, with 8 bases matching TRBD1. Looked up from germline, CDR1 is MGHDK and CDR2 is SYGVNS. Trimming at V came to 3 bases and at J to 6 bases, leaving 10 bases not matched to a gene. CDR3 size: 15 residues. CDR3 sequence (DNA): TGTGCCAGCAGTGAGCCGGACAGGGCCATCCGCGAGCAGTACTTC. As protein: CASSEPDRAIREQYF.

The chain combines TRBV25-1 with TRBJ1-1; possibly TRBD1 for D (5 bases). CDR3 length: 15 amino acids. Trimming took off 4 bases at V and 6 bases at J, with 18 bases between the two ends. Germline V gene lookup returns CDR1 MGHDK and CDR2 SYGVNS. CDR3 bases: TGTGCCAGCAGTGTAAGCCAGGGCAGGGCTTCTGAAGCTTTCTTT. This sequence encodes CASSVSQGRASEAFF.

The chain joins TRBV19 to TRBJ1-5; the D is unclear. The germline gives CDR1 LNHDA, CDR2 SQIVND (reference sequence). There are 13 residues in the CDR3. V dropped 5 bases and J dropped 4 bases, with 9 bases sitting between them. CDR3 DNA: TGTGCCAGTAGTCCCGGCACGAATCAGCCCCAGCATTTT. Its translation: CASSPGTNQPQHF.

In its sample, this clone was seen once. The gene calls are TRBV28 and TRBJ2-1; the D gene is possibly TRBD2 (5 bases). The CDR3 runs 15 residues. CDR1 is MDHEN, CDR2 SYDVKM, per germline. The ends were cut back, 5 bases at V and 7 bases at J, with 18 bases in the middle. The CDR3 DNA reads as TGTGCCAGCAGTCGGGGTTTGGACCCACGTAATGAGCAGTTCTTC. It yields the protein CASSRGLDPRNEQFF.

This clone has a single count. The chain recombines TRBV21-1 with TRBJ2-1; the table's D call TRBD2 went unverified against the DNA. TRBV21-1 is recorded as a pseudogene. CDR3 length: 15 residues. The DNA of the CDR3 is TGTGCCAGCAGCAAAAGGTGGAGCTCCTACAATGAGCAGTTCTTC. It codes for CASSKRWSSYNEQFF.

This chain links TRBV28 with TRBJ2-2; perhaps TRBD1 as D (6 bases). This CDR3 comprises 13 residues. Per the germline V gene, CDR1 is MDHEN and CDR2 is SYDVKM. V shed 9 bases and J shed 4 bases, with 12 bases lying between them. The CDR3 DNA follows: TGTGCCAGTTACAGGGTATTCACCGGGGAGCTGTTTTTT. It codes for CASYRVFTGELFF.

The chain combines TRBV7-2 with TRBJ2-1; 7 bases align to TRBD2. J was trimmed by 8 bases and V by 2 bases; bases with no gene match: 9. The CDR3 length is 15 residues. The germline V gene has CDR1 SGHTA and CDR2 FQGNSA. This chain's CDR3 is CASSLRGLDFDEQFF. The CDR3 DNA reads TGTGCCAGCAGCTTAAGAGGACTAGACTTTGATGAGCAGTTCTTC.

Turning to this clone: The germline gene is not matched at one end of the junction; a read error may be the cause. J is TRBJ2-5 and V is TRBV4-2, with 10 positions matching TRBD2. The germline CDR1 and CDR2 sequences are LGHNA and YNFKEQ. This CDR3 contains 15 residues. The CDR3 is CASSQDLRTSGPRHF. The DNA for the CDR3 is TGTGCCAGCAGCCAAGATCTTAGGACTAGCGGCCCTCGGCACTTC.

Within the sample, this clone is medium-sized. The chain combines TRBV28 with TRBJ1-5; perhaps TRBD1 as D (5 bases). The CDR3 extends over 14 amino acids. V was clipped by 8 bases and J by 4 bases, with 15 bases between them. Germline CDR1 MDHEN, CDR2 SYDVKM. CDR3 loop: CASPPSRGNQPQHF. The CDR3 coding sequence is TGTGCCAGCCCCCCGAGCCGGGGGAATCAGCCCCAGCATTTT.

This sequence joins TRBV19 and TRBJ2-1; the match to TRBD1 covers 7 bases. The CDR3 is 14 residues long. Trimming removed 5 bases from V and 9 bases from J; junction bases left unmatched: 10. Germline CDR1 reads LNHDA; CDR2 reads SQIVND (reference sequence). CDR3 amino acids: CASSSITGVGEQFF. CDR3 in DNA: TGTGCCAGTAGTTCGATAACAGGGGTAGGTGAGCAGTTCTTC.

The sample holds one count of this clone. V and J are TRBV7-3 and TRBJ1-2; 8 bases match TRBD1. The CDR3 is made up of 16 amino acids. Per germline, CDR1 SGHTA and CDR2 FQGTGA. The ends lost 1 base at V and 1 base at J; junction bases unmatched: 5. CDR3 region: CASSLKSGQGNYGYTF. The CDR3 DNA reads TGTGCCAGCAGCTTAAAATCTGGACAGGGTAACTATGGCTACACCTTC. Looking up the rest from reference TRBV7-3 and TRBJ1-2 gives the full variable domain: GAGVSQTPSNKVTEKGKYVELRCDPISGHTALYWYRQSLGQGPEFLIYFQGTGAADDSGLPNDRFFAVRPEGSVSTLKIQRTERGDSAVYLCASSLKSGQGNYGYTFGSGTRLTVV.

The rearrangement uses TRBV29-1 and TRBJ2-5; D may match TRBD1 or TRBD2 (6 bases each). Trimming took 8 bases from V and 5 from J, leaving 15 bases between them. The CDR3 covers 12 residues. The germline CDR1 and CDR2 sequences are SQVTM and ANQGSEA. The CDR3 is CSWRGEWETQYF. DNA of the CDR3: TGCAGCTGGAGGGGGGAGTGGGAGACCCAGTACTTC.